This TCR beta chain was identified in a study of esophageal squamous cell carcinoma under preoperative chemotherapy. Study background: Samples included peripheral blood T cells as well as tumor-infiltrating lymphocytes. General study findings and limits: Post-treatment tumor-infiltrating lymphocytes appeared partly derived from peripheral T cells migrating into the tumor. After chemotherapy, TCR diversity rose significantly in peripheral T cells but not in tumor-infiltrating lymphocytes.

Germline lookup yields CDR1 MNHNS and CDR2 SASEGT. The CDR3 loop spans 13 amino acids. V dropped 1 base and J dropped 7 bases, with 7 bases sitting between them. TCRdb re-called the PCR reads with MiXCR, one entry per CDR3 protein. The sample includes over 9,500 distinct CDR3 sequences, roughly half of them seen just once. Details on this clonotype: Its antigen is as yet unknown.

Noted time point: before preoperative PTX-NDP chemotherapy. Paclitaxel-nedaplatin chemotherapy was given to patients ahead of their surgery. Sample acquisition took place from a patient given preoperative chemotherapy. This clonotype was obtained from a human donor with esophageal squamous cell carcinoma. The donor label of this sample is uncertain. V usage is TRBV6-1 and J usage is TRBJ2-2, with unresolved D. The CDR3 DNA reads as TGTGCCAGCAGTGAAGGGGTGATCGGGGAGCTGTTTTTT. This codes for CASSEGVIGELFF.